The 19 T cell receptor beta chains reported below all come from one sample, sequenced in a study of preoperative IRX-2 immunotherapy in early breast cancer. Treatment denoted: preoperative locoregional IRX-2 cytokine immunotherapy. Some clones are missing from TCRdb's copy, which holds only in-frame ones; the method was immunoSEQ multiplex PCR. The data contain around 30,000 clones, about 79% of them singletons. Sample collection was performed from a patient treated with IRX-2 immunotherapy. Receptors originate from a human donor with breast cancer.

V and J are TRBV5-1 and TRBJ1-3, with D possibly TRBD1 on 5 matching bases. The CDR3 loop spans 14 amino acids. Germline lookup yields CDR1 SGHRS and CDR2 YFSETQ. V lost 3 bases to trimming and J lost 4 bases, with 11 bases between them. This chain's CDR3 is CASSYGTEGNTIYF. As DNA, the CDR3 is TGCGCCAGCAGCTATGGGACGGAAGGAAACACCATATATTTT.

V is TRBV11-3 and J is TRBJ2-7; D may correspond to TRBD1 or TRBD2 (6 bases each). Trimming removed 4 bases at V and 2 bases at J, with 18 bases between. CDR1 SGHNT and CDR2 YENEEA come from the germline V gene. The CDR3 spans 16 residues. The CDR3 nucleotides read TGTGCCAGCAGCTCACAGGGACTTGGTGCAACCTACGAGCAGTACTTC. Amino acid sequence: CASSSQGLGATYEQYF.

The rearrangement joins TRBV15 to TRBJ1-4, with D maybe TRBD1 (6 bases). Germline V lookup: CDR1 LNHNV, CDR2 YYDKDF (reference sequence). The CDR3 totals 14 residues. V lost 5 bases to trimming and J lost 5 bases, with 12 bases between them. The CDR3 loop reads CATSAPGENEKLFF. Here the CDR3 DNA reads TGTGCCACCAGCGCCCCAGGGGAGAATGAAAAACTGTTTTTT.

V and J are TRBV23-1 and TRBJ2-1, with 12 positions matching TRBD2. TRBV23-1 is assigned to the ORF class and has an uncertain function. CDR3 size: 16 residues. V dropped 6 bases and J dropped 6; count of bases not matched to a gene: 9. The CDR3 here is CASSHRLAGVGNEQFF. The CDR3 region has the DNA TGCGCCAGCAGCCATAGACTAGCGGGAGTTGGCAATGAGCAGTTCTTC.

V is TRBV19 and J is TRBJ1-5; D call uncertain. Germline CDR1 LNHDA, CDR2 SQIVND (reference sequence). This CDR3 contains 13 residues. V was pared by 7 bases and J by 3 bases, with 10 bases between. The CDR3 region is CASIGQFNQPQHF. The DNA of the CDR3 is TGTGCCAGTATTGGTCAGTTCAATCAGCCCCAGCATTTT.

The chain couples TRBV12-5 to TRBJ2-7; 7 nucleotides match TRBD1. The CDR3 loop spans 12 amino acids. The germline CDR1 and CDR2 sequences are LGHNT and FRNRAP. DNA for the CDR3: TGTGCCAGCACCATCAGGGGGTTGGAGCAGTACTTC. Translating gives CASTIRGLEQYF.

CDR3 DNA sequence: TGTGCCAGCAGTTTACGGGGGCTCTCCTACGAGCAGTACTTC. This translates into CASSLRGLSYEQYF. The chain has TRBV28 and TRBJ2-7, with D perhaps assigned TRBD1 or TRBD2 (6 bases each). Trimming removed 2 bases at V and 0 bases at J, with 8 bases between. Germline-derived CDR1 and CDR2 are MDHEN and SYDVKM. This CDR3 is 14 amino acids long.

The sample holds a few counts of this clone. The chain carries TRBV19 and TRBJ1-1, with 8 bases that match TRBD1. This CDR3 spans 15 amino acids. Germline V gene lookup returns CDR1 LNHDA and CDR2 SQIVND (reference sequence). V was clipped by 6 bases and J by 3 bases; unmatched bases: 9. The CDR3 bases are TGTGCCAGTAGGAGACAACAGGGGGGGTACACTGAAGCTTTCTTT. This gives the protein CASRRQQGGYTEAFF.

This chain uses TRBV7-1 with TRBJ1-5; no definite D call. TRBV7-1 is assigned to the ORF class and has an uncertain function. The germline V and J ends were trimmed by 4 bases and 9 bases, with 13 bases remaining between them. The CDR3 is made up of 13 amino acids. The CDR3 reads CASSLTSDTPQHF. CDR3 DNA: TGTGCCAGCAGCTTAACGTCGGATACGCCCCAGCATTTT.

The chain links TRBV5-1 to TRBJ2-1, with D uncertain. Trimming cost V 1 base and J 5 bases, with 10 bases left between them. The CDR3 sequence is 14 residues long. Germline V lookup: CDR1 SGHRS, CDR2 YFSETQ. The chain's CDR3 is CASSLLQVDNEQFF. CDR3 DNA sequence: TGCGCCAGCAGCTTGTTGCAGGTGGACAATGAGCAGTTCTTC.

This chain uses TRBV28 with TRBJ1-2; D is unresolved. Trimming left V 3 bases short and J 7 bases short, with 9 bases between. This CDR3 contains 12 residues. Germline V gene sequence: CDR1 MDHEN, CDR2 SYDVKM. The DNA for the CDR3 is TGTGCCAGCAGTTTCTGGGAGGGTGGCTACACCTTC. It codes for CASSFWEGGYTF.

The chain recombines TRBV7-6 with TRBJ2-1, with TRBD1 as a possible D gene (6 bases). V lost 5 bases and J lost 5, with 16 bases in between. The CDR3 loop spans 15 amino acids. Germline values: CDR1 SGHVS, CDR2 FNYEAQ. CDR3 in DNA: TGTGCCAGCAGCACCCCCCGTACAGGGAACAATGAGCAGTTCTTC. This translates into CASSTPRTGNNEQFF.

V is TRBV5-1 and J is TRBJ2-2; TRBD1 is a possible D gene (5 bases). Germline V gene sequence: CDR1 SGHRS, CDR2 YFSETQ. V lost 0 bases to trimming and J lost 6 bases, with 12 bases between them. CDR3 length equals 15 residues. CDR3 nucleotides: TGCGCCAGCAGCTTGGCTGACAGTTACCCCGGGGAGCTGTTTTTT. Amino acid sequence: CASSLADSYPGELFF.

The J gene is TRBJ2-3, the V gene TRBV29-1; D gene unclear. The CDR3 extends over 12 amino acids. Germline values: CDR1 SQVTM, CDR2 ANQGSEA. With 3 bases removed from V and 3 bases from J, the gap between germline ends came to 7 bases. CDR3 protein: CSVEHGTDTQYF. The CDR3 nucleotides read TGCAGCGTTGAGCACGGGACAGATACGCAGTATTTT.

The rearrangement joins TRBV15 to TRBJ1-5, with D hard to call. The CDR3 totals 16 residues. The ends were cut back, 0 bases at V and 3 bases at J, with 12 bases in the middle. Germline CDR1 reads LNHNV; CDR2 reads YYDKDF (reference sequence). DNA of the CDR3: TGTGCCACCAGCAGAGAAGGTCTGAGCTTCAATCAGCCCCAGCATTTT. It yields the protein CATSREGLSFNQPQHF. Looking up the rest from reference TRBV15 and TRBJ1-5 gives the full variable domain: DAMVIQNPRYQVTQFGKPVTLSCSQTLNHNVMYWYQQKSSQAPKLLFHYYDKDFNNEADTPDNFQSRRPNTSFCFLDIRSPGLGDTAMYLCATSREGLSFNQPQHFGDGTRLSIL.

CDR3 protein: CASSASSGSAHEQYF. The CDR3 nucleotides are TGTGCCAGCAGCGCCTCTAGCGGGAGTGCGCACGAGCAGTACTTC. The chain links TRBV7-6 to TRBJ2-7, with TRBD2 matching over 10 bases. V shed 5 bases and J 5 bases; nucleotides not matched to a gene: 9. Germline CDR1 and CDR2: SGHVS and FNYEAQ. This CDR3 spans 15 amino acids.

The chain links TRBV6-8 to TRBJ2-7; 7 bases match TRBD1. Germline V gene lookup returns CDR1 MNHGY and CDR2 SAAAGT. CDR3 length: 16 amino acids. Trimming removed 8 bases from V and 7 bases from J; junction bases left unmatched: 20. The CDR3 region is CASSQGRYRGLREQYF. CDR3 nucleotides: TGTGCCAGCTCCCAGGGACGTTACAGGGGTTTAAGAGAGCAGTACTTC.

The chain links TRBV30 to TRBJ1-1; a weak D match, TRBD1 (5 bases). Germline V CDR1 and CDR2: GTSNPN, SVGIG (reference sequence). Trimming stripped 0 bases from V and 7 bases from J, with 9 bases between. This CDR3 spans 12 amino acids. CDR3 loop: CAWSVLTVEAFF. CDR3 sequence (DNA): TGTGCCTGGAGTGTTCTGACAGTTGAAGCTTTCTTT. The full variable domain, rest sourced from reference TRBV30 and TRBJ1-1, is SQTIHQWPATLVQPVGSPLSLECTVEGTSNPNLYWYRQAAGRGLQLLFYSVGIGQISSEVPQNLSASRPQDRQFILSSKKLLLSDSGFYLCAWSVLTVEAFFGQGTRLTVV.

The chain combines TRBV19 with TRBJ2-4; 8 bases fit TRBD1. CDR1 is LNHDA, CDR2 SQIVND, per germline (reference sequence). Trimming at V came to 4 bases and at J to 6 bases, leaving 8 bases not matched to a gene. The CDR3 covers 15 residues. The CDR3 protein is CASSKTGEVGNIQYF. CDR3 bases: TGTGCCAGTAGTAAGACAGGGGAGGTAGGAAACATTCAGTACTTC.